This entry lists 23 T cell receptor beta chains sequenced from one sample in a study of T cell changes during pregnancy in multiple sclerosis. The assay was immunoSEQ multiplex PCR, and TCRdb's table has in-frame clones only and misses some. The repertoire holds tens of thousands of clones, with 90% as singletons. Sequencing used CD4+ T cells from peripheral blood mononuclear cells, obtained in the second trimester of pregnancy. Source of these receptors: a female donor with multiple sclerosis, enrolled in a pregnancy study.

The chain is built from TRBV9 and TRBJ1-2; 10 nucleotides agree with TRBD1. CDR1 is SGDLS, CDR2 YYNGEE, per germline. The V and J ends lost 5 bases and 4 bases, in that order; junction bases with no gene match: 2. This CDR3 region has 13 residues. The CDR3 sequence is CASRRDRGYGYTF. The CDR3 DNA sequence: TGTGCCAGCAGGCGGGACAGGGGCTATGGCTACACCTTC.

The chain joins TRBV4-3 to TRBJ1-6; D ambiguous. The V and J ends lost 0 bases and 10 bases respectively, with 16 bases between them. CDR1 is LGHNA and CDR2 is YSLEER in the germline V gene. CDR3 length: 16 residues. The CDR3 DNA follows: TGCGCCAGCAGCCAAGATCTGGCGGCAGCGTGGTCACCCCTCCACTTT. Its protein is CASSQDLAAAWSPLHF.

The rearrangement links TRBV30 to TRBJ2-3, with a possible D match to TRBD2 (6 bases). V gave up 2 bases and J gave up 4 bases, with 10 bases separating them. The CDR3 sequence is 13 residues long. Germline V lookup: CDR1 GTSNPN, CDR2 SVGIG (reference sequence). The chain's CDR3 is CAWSTGASDTQYF. The CDR3 DNA sequence: TGTGCCTGGAGTACGGGAGCGTCAGATACGCAGTATTTT.

The chain recombines TRBV5-4 with TRBJ2-5, with D perhaps matching TRBD2 (5 bases). Germline V gene lookup returns CDR1 SGHNT and CDR2 YYREEE (reference sequence). The CDR3 is 16 residues long. Trimming cost V 4 bases and J 5 bases, with 21 bases left between them. Here the CDR3 reads CASSLTTGVRVETQYF. The DNA of the CDR3 is TGTGCCAGCAGCCTAACCACCGGGGTCCGGGTGGAGACCCAGTACTTC.

J is TRBJ2-7 and V is TRBV2, with TRBD2 as a possible D gene (6 bases). This CDR3 comprises 14 residues. The V gene lost 7 bases and the J gene lost 4 bases, with 17 bases spanning the gap. Germline assignment: CDR1 SNHLY and CDR2 FYNNEI. The CDR3 coding sequence is TGTGCCAGCATGCGGGACCGTATGCTATACGAGCAGTACTTC. Its translation: CASMRDRMLYEQYF.

This chain connects TRBV7-2 to TRBJ2-7; D might be TRBD1 (6 bases). This CDR3 contains 14 residues. The germline V and J ends were trimmed by 2 bases and 4 bases, with 12 bases remaining between them. Germline V lookup: CDR1 SGHTA, CDR2 FQGNSA. CDR3 nucleotide sequence: TGTGCCAGCAGCTTATCTGGACAGCTTTACGAGCAGTACTTC. Its translation: CASSLSGQLYEQYF.

V is TRBV6-5 and J is TRBJ1-2; TRBD1 might be the D (5 bases). Trimming cost V 2 bases and J 6 bases, with 19 bases left between them. The length of the CDR3 is 16 residues. The germline V gene encodes CDR1 MNHEY and CDR2 SVGAGI. CDR3 sequence: CASSYLAPPGLNGYTF. The DNA of the CDR3 is TGTGCCAGCAGTTACCTCGCCCCCCCAGGGCTAAATGGCTACACCTTC.

This clone was seen more than once but under ten times. V is TRBV6-5 and J is TRBJ2-5; 7 bases line up with TRBD2. This CDR3 has 13 residues. Germline values: CDR1 MNHEY, CDR2 SVGAGI. With 4 bases clipped from V and 3 bases from J, the junction kept 2 bases outside the gene matches. CDR3 DNA sequence: TGTGCCAGCAGTTTTGCGGGAGAAGAGACCCAGTACTTC. Translating gives CASSFAGEETQYF.

V is TRBV6-1 and J is TRBJ2-7; D might be TRBD1 (6 bases). Deletions cut 2 bases from V and 4 bases from J, with 12 bases between. The CDR3 extends over 14 amino acids. CDR1 and CDR2 (germline): MNHNS, SASEGT. CDR3 in amino acids: CASSEFGQSYEQYF. The CDR3 bases are TGTGCCAGCAGTGAATTCGGACAGTCTTACGAGCAGTACTTC.

The V and J genes are TRBV5-1 and TRBJ2-6; no clear D gene. Trimming left V 4 bases short and J 2 bases short, with 10 bases between. The germline V gene encodes CDR1 SGHRS and CDR2 YFSETQ. This CDR3 is 15 amino acids long. The CDR3 here is CASSPQPTGANVLTF. The CDR3 DNA is TGCGCCAGCAGCCCACAACCGACTGGGGCCAACGTCCTGACTTTC.

The genes are TRBV7-9 and TRBJ2-7; D possibly corresponds to TRBD1 (7 bases). The CDR3 is 15 residues long. Germline V gene sequence: CDR1 SEHNR, CDR2 FQNEAQ (reference sequence). Trimming removed 5 bases from V and 1 base from J, with 15 bases in between. The CDR3 here is CASSRLGGQSYEQYF. The CDR3 bases are TGTGCCAGCAGCCGATTGGGGGGACAGTCCTACGAGCAGTACTTC.

J is TRBJ2-1 and V is TRBV6-1, with 9 nucleotides matching TRBD2. The V gene's germline CDR1 is MNHNS and CDR2 SASEGT. V lost 6 bases to trimming and J lost 5 bases; unmatched junction nucleotides: 8. The CDR3 is made up of 15 amino acids. The CDR3 reads CASRDLAGPDNEQFF. The CDR3 DNA is TGTGCCAGCAGGGACCTAGCGGGACCCGACAATGAGCAGTTCTTC.

The J gene is TRBJ2-5, the V gene TRBV7-6; the match to TRBD2 covers 8 bases. Germline lookup yields CDR1 SGHVS and CDR2 FNYEAQ. V trimming: 4 bases; J trimming: 5 bases; junction bases outside the gene matches: 9. This CDR3 is 15 amino acids long. The CDR3 DNA reads as TGTGCCAGCAGCTCCGCGGGGGGATTGGTCGAGACCCAGTACTTC. Translated, it gives CASSSAGGLVETQYF.

This chain joins TRBV29-1 and TRBJ1-1, with TRBD1 matching 7 bases. The CDR3 runs 14 residues. Trimming at V came to 3 bases and at J to 2 bases, leaving 6 bases not matched to a gene. Germline assignment: CDR1 SQVTM and CDR2 ANQGSEA. The CDR3 nucleotides read TGCAGCGTTGACACAAGACAGGGAAACACTGAAGCTTTCTTT. The encoded protein is CSVDTRQGNTEAFF.

The chain combines TRBV4-1 with TRBJ1-2; D unclear. The CDR3 sequence is 15 residues long. V was pared by 0 bases and J by 5 bases, with 13 bases between. Germline-derived CDR1 and CDR2 are MGHRA and YSYEKL. CDR3 loop: CASSQEEDARYGYTF. CDR3 bases: TGCGCCAGCAGCCAAGAGGAGGATGCGAGATATGGCTACACCTTC.

The rearrangement joins TRBV30 to TRBJ2-7, with 7 bases fitting TRBD1. Unmatched junction bases numbered 14, after V lost 3 bases and J lost 9 bases. The CDR3 covers 14 residues. Germline-derived CDR1 and CDR2 are GTSNPN and SVGIG (reference sequence). The CDR3 DNA sequence: TGTGCCTGGAGGCTGACAGGGCCACCGGGAAGGCAGTACTTC. Protein: CAWRLTGPPGRQYF. The complete variable domain, with remaining parts taken from reference TRBV30 and TRBJ2-7, reads SQTIHQWPATLVQPVGSPLSLECTVEGTSNPNLYWYRQAAGRGLQLLFYSVGIGQISSEVPQNLSASRPQDRQFILSSKKLLLSDSGFYLCAWRLTGPPGRQYFGPGTRLTVT.

The J gene is TRBJ1-1, the V gene TRBV9, with unresolved D. Trimming pared 0 bases from V and 5 bases from J, leaving 14 bases between. This CDR3 contains 15 residues. CDR1 and CDR2 from the germline V gene are SGDLS and YYNGEE. The CDR3 here is CASSVDGSAGTEAFF. The CDR3 bases are TGTGCCAGCAGCGTAGACGGCTCGGCAGGTACTGAAGCTTTCTTT.

The chain has TRBV30 and TRBJ2-7; tentative D call: TRBD2 (5 bases). Germline V gene lookup returns CDR1 GTSNPN and CDR2 SVGIG (reference sequence). The germline V and J ends were trimmed by 1 base and 0 bases, with 13 bases remaining between them. This CDR3 has 15 amino acids. The CDR3 DNA follows: TGTGCCTGGAGTGAAACTAGAAGTTTCTCCTACGAGCAGTACTTC. Residues: CAWSETRSFSYEQYF.

The chain couples TRBV19 to TRBJ1-2, with 10 bases fitting TRBD1. Germline values: CDR1 LNHDA, CDR2 SQIVND (reference sequence). V lost 3 bases to trimming and J lost 4 bases; unmatched junction nucleotides: 5. CDR3 length: 15 residues. CDR3 sequence reads: CASSIPRTGGYGYTF. In DNA, the CDR3 is TGTGCCAGTAGTATCCCCCGGACAGGGGGCTATGGCTACACCTTC.

The chain recombines TRBV7-9 with TRBJ2-1, with 13 bases matching TRBD2. Trimming cost V 7 bases and J 9 bases; bases outside gene matches: 6. Germline CDR1 and CDR2: SEHNR and FQNEAQ (reference sequence). The CDR3 sequence is 14 residues long. CDR3 residues: CASNPTSGRREQFF. CDR3 nucleotides: TGTGCCAGCAACCCGACTAGCGGGAGGCGTGAGCAGTTCTTC.

The chain combines TRBV7-2 with TRBJ2-7; the D gene is possibly TRBD1 (5 bases). The CDR3 is 11 amino acids. Trimming shortened V by 7 bases and J by 6 bases, and 10 bases separated the two germline ends. From germline, CDR1 is SGHTA and CDR2 FQGNSA. The CDR3 nucleotides read TGTGCCAGCACGTCAGGGTTCGAGCAGTACTTC. Translating it yields CASTSGFEQYF. The whole variable domain, remainder taken from reference TRBV7-2 and TRBJ2-7, is GAGVSQSPSNKVTEKGKDVELRCDPISGHTALYWYRQSLGQGLEFLIYFQGNSAPDKSGLPSDRFSAERTGGSVSTLTIQRTQQEDSAVYLCASTSGFEQYFGPGTRLTVT.

This clone was seen only once. V gene TRBV9 combines with J gene TRBJ1-4; weak D call: TRBD1 (6 bases). Per germline, CDR1 SGDLS and CDR2 YYNGEE. The V end lost 0 bases, the J end lost 10 bases, and 10 bases lay between the germline ends. The CDR3 extends over 13 amino acids. The CDR3 loop is CASSVGPGAKLFF. The CDR3 nucleotides read TGTGCCAGCAGCGTAGGGCCAGGGGCAAAACTGTTTTTT.

This clone was recorded only once. CDR3 sequence reads: CASSRGQGSGYTF. The CDR3 nucleotides read TGTGCCAGTAGTAGGGGACAGGGCTCCGGCTACACCTTC. The chain employs TRBV19 and TRBJ1-2, with 9 bases that match TRBD1. The CDR3 length is 13 residues. Germline loops: CDR1 LNHDA, CDR2 SQIVND (reference sequence). V trimming: 4 bases; J trimming: 8 bases; junction bases outside the gene matches: 5. Drawing the rest from reference TRBV19 and TRBJ1-2, the complete variable domain is DGGITQSPKYLFRKEGQNVTLSCEQNLNHDAMYWYRQDPGQGLRLIYYSQIVNDFQKGDIAEGYSVSREKKESFPLTVTSAQKNPTAFYLCASSRGQGSGYTFGSGTRLTVV.